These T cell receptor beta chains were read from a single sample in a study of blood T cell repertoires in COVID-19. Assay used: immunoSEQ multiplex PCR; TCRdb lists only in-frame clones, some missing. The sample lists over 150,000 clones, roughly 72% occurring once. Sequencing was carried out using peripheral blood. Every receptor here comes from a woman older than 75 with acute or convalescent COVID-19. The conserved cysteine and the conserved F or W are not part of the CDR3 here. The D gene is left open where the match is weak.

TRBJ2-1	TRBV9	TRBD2	ASSATSGRWNEQF
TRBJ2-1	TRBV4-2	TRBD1	ASSQGGTGTEQF
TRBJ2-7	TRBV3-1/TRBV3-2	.	ASSLRFLYEQY
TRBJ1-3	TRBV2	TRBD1	ASSGDSSGNTIY
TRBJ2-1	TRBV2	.	ASSGNGGYNEQF
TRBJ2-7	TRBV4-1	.	ASSQGSSAVSEQY
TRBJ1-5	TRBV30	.	AWTAGGNQPQH
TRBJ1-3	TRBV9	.	ASSPSPSGNTIY
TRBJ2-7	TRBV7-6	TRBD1	ASSLTSGTGNYEQY
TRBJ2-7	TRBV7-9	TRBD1	ASSLVFVDRAYEQY
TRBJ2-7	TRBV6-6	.	ASSYSAGDSYEQY
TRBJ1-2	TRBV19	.	ASSIALATGGYT
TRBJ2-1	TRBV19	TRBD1	ASAQWTGNYNEQF
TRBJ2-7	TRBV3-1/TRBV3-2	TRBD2	ASSQTSGGEQY
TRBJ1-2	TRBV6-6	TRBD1	ASSPGQTSFGYT
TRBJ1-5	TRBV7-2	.	ASSSFNNQPQH
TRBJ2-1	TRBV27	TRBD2	ASSLGLAAYNEQF
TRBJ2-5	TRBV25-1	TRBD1	ASRRQGSSQETQY
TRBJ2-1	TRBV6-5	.	ASSHRVSEQF
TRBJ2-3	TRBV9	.	ASSSQRTDTQY
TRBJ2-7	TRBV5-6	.	ASSPQGFTYEQY
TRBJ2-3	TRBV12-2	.	ASRPRLAGSTDTQY
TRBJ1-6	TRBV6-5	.	ASSYSRQQNSPLH
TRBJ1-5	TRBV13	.	ASSFRGDQPQH
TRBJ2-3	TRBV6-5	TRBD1	ASMSETGITDTQY
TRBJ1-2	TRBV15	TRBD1	ATSRGTGSYGYT